This TCR beta chain was found in a study of cytomegalovirus exposure and HLA in healthy donors. Study results and limitations: Several of the most significant clusters appeared linked to common viral pathogens, based on a later analysis.

The PCR made use of 60 Vbeta and 13 Jbeta primers. Repertoires were generated with immunoSEQ multiplex PCR, while TCRdb's copy carries only in-frame clones and drops some. The repertoire holds around 150,000 clones, with approximately 72% as singletons. As concerns this clone: Its target is unknown.

The sequence derives from a woman aged 55-70 years in good health and CMV-seronegative. Material: PBMCs.

CDR3 bases: TGTGCCAGCAGCTTAGCCGGGGGAGCTACCGGGGAGCTGTTTTTT. This translates into CASSLAGGATGELFF. V gene TRBV7-8 combines with J gene TRBJ2-2; tentative D call: TRBD2 (6 bases). There are 15 residues in the CDR3. The germline V gene has CDR1 SGHVS and CDR2 FQNEAQ. Trimming took off 0 bases at V and 5 bases at J, with 10 bases between the two ends.